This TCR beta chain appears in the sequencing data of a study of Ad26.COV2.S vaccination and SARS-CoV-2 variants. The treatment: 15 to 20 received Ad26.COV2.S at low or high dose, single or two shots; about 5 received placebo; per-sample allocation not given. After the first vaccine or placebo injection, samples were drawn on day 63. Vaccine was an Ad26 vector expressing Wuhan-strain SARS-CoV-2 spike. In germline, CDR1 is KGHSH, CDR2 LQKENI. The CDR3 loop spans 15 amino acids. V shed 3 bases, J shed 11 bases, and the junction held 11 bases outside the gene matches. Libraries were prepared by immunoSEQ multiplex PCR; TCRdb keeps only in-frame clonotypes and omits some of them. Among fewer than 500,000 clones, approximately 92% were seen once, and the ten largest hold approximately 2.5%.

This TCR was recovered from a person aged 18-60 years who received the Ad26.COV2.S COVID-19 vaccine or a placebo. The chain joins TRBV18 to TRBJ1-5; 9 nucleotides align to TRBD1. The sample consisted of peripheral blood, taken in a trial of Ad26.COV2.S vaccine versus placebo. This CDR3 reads CASSPTTDRGKAQHF. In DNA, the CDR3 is TGTGCCAGCTCACCTACCACGGACAGGGGCAAAGCCCAGCATTTT.